This T cell receptor beta chain stems from a study of OX40 agonist ivuxolimab in advanced cancers. Turning to the study itself: Over 30% of patients had received prior checkpoint inhibitor therapy. Findings and caveats of the study: CD8+ T cells averaged more expanded clones than CD4+. Those patients achieving a partial response at 0.1-3.0 mg/kg showed among the lowest clonal expansion.

The length of the CDR3 is 13 residues. Trimming pared 5 bases from V and 2 bases from J, leaving 9 bases between. Germline V gene lookup returns CDR1 MGHRA and CDR2 YSYEKL. The table lists this clone with a few counts. Its antigen is unknown. Profiled with immunoSEQ multiplex PCR; TCRdb holds only in-frame clones, not every one. Of approximately 70,000 clones listed, around 85% are singletons. This receptor was taken from an adult with an advanced solid tumor such as melanoma, head and neck, liver or kidney cancer. The sequencing used CD4+ or CD8+ T cells sorted from blood, collected in a trial of the OX40 agonist ivuxolimab. This chain links TRBV4-1 with TRBJ1-1, with unresolved D. CDR3 residues: CASSSGVNTEAFF. DNA for the CDR3: TGCGCCAGCAGCTCCGGAGTAAACACTGAAGCTTTCTTT.